The sequence of this TCR beta chain was determined in a study of CD8+ T cells in alopecia areata. Study-wide background: Administration of oral tofacitinib to treated patients was at 5 to 10 mg twice daily.

Extraction of RNA preceded its reverse transcription into cDNA, which served as the sequencing template. Produced via immunoSEQ multiplex PCR; TCRdb's table is partial and in-frame only. Of 45,000 to 70,000 clones listed, 95% to 97% were seen once; the top ten hold around 25%. The study team obtained lesional scalp punch biopsies and peripheral blood from alopecia areata patients. CDR3 length: 19 residues. V gave up 0 bases and J gave up 3 bases, with 22 bases separating them. The chain carries TRBV23-1 and TRBJ2-3, with D perhaps matching TRBD2 (6 bases). TRBV23-1 is an ORF; its function is uncertain. The origin of this receptor is a human donor with alopecia areata. The source material was CD8+ T cells sorted from blood, sampled at week 0. CDR3 protein: CASSQSGPIDERATDTQYF. The CDR3 DNA reads TGCGCCAGCAGTCAATCTGGACCAATTGACGAGCGGGCAACAGATACGCAGTATTTT.